Below are 7 T cell receptor beta chains sequenced from a single sample in a study of regulatory T cells in long-lasting Graves disease. The time point: persistent/refractory GD, antithyroid drugs over 5 years with positive TRAb. From RNA extracted from PBMCs, the TCR library was made. The authors built TCR beta libraries using iRepertoire HTBI primers and Arm-PCR of CDR3 regions. TCRdb redid the calling of the multiplex PCR reads with MiXCR, one entry per CDR3 protein. This repertoire shows 450,000 or so distinct CDR3 sequences, around 21% found once; its top ten account for about 8.3%. The specimen was peripheral blood mononuclear cells (PBMCs), collected when the disease was refractory, from a patient treated with antithyroid drugs. The receptors here all came from a female donor with Graves disease.

This clonotype was seen more than once but under ten times. This sequence joins TRBV4-1 and TRBJ2-4; TRBD2 is a possible D gene (6 bases). Per germline, CDR1 MGHRA and CDR2 YSYEKL. The length of the CDR3 is 16 residues. Trimming removed 1 base at V and 3 bases at J, with 13 bases between. CDR3 in amino acids: CASSQGLTGDKNIQYF. Here the CDR3 DNA reads TGCGCCAGCAGCCAAGGCCTCACGGGAGACAAAAACATTCAGTACTTC.

About this clonotype itself: Compared with germline, one end of the junction differs, possibly owing to a read error. The CDR3 here is CASSRRTSGSVYNEQFF. CDR3 in DNA: TGTGCTAGCAGTCGTCGGACTAGCGGGAGCGTCTACAATGAGCAGTTCTTC. The J gene is TRBJ2-1, the V gene TRBV27; 13 bases agree with TRBD2. Germline CDR1 MNHEY, CDR2 SMNVEV (reference sequence). There are 17 residues in the CDR3.

This clonotype was seen repeatedly, ten times or more. The rearrangement links TRBV11-2 to TRBJ2-7; D call uncertain. Germline V CDR1 and CDR2: SGHAT, FQNNGV. With 2 bases removed from V and 7 bases from J, the gap between germline ends came to 18 bases. This CDR3 has 15 amino acids. CDR3 sequence: CASSLTDGASWEQYF. In nucleotides, the CDR3 is TGTGCCAGCAGCTTAACTGACGGAGCTTCCTGGGAGCAGTACTTC.

In its sample, this clonotype was seen a few times. The rearrangement uses TRBV6-1 and TRBJ1-1, with D possibly matching TRBD1 (5 bases). Per the germline V gene, CDR1 is MNHNS and CDR2 is SASEGT. Trimming stripped 4 bases from V and 4 bases from J, with 13 bases between. The CDR3 spans 14 residues. The CDR3 DNA reads TGTGCCAGCAGTGGGGGGGGGGGAGGCACTGAAGCTTTCTTT. Encoded protein: CASSGGGGGTEAFF.

The sample holds a few counts of this clonotype. V is TRBV20-1 and J is TRBJ2-5; tentatively, D is TRBD2 (6 bases). The CDR3 spans 13 residues. Trimming took off 5 bases at V and 2 bases at J, with 12 bases between the two ends. CDR1 is DFQATT and CDR2 is SNEGSKA in the germline V gene (reference sequence). The CDR3 is CSARGVRQETQYF. The CDR3 DNA is TGCAGTGCTCGCGGGGTTAGACAAGAGACCCAGTACTTC.

This clonotype was seen a handful of times. This sequence joins TRBV20-1 and TRBJ2-5; D unresolved. Germline V gene lookup returns CDR1 DFQATT and CDR2 SNEGSKA (reference sequence). The CDR3 is made up of 11 amino acids. Trimming pared 3 bases from V and 3 bases from J, leaving 5 bases between. The CDR3 coding sequence is TGCAGTGCTAGGGTAAAAGAGACCCAGTACTTC. The encoded protein is CSARVKETQYF.

The chain has TRBV6-2 or TRBV6-3 and TRBJ2-3; D might be TRBD2 (6 bases). This CDR3 has 15 amino acids. V dropped 7 bases and J dropped 5 bases, with 19 bases sitting between them. The germline gives CDR1 MNHEY, CDR2 SVGEGT. The CDR3 loop reads CASTLGLAERDTQYF. DNA for the CDR3: TGTGCCAGCACGTTGGGTTTAGCGGAAAGAGATACGCAGTATTTT.